The 7 T cell receptor beta chains in this list originate from one sample, sequenced in a study of radiotherapy plus CTLA-4 blockade in lung cancer. Sequenced by immunoSEQ multiplex PCR; TCRdb stores in-frame clones only, minus some. The sample has about 59,000 clones, approximately 79% seen once. Source: peripheral blood, taken from a patient treated with radiotherapy plus ipilimumab. Every receptor here comes from a human donor with non-small cell lung cancer who had a complete response to radiotherapy plus ipilimumab.

V and J are TRBV5-6 and TRBJ1-2; 7 bases are a match to TRBD1. The CDR3 is 13 amino acids. Germline V gives CDR1 SGHDT, CDR2 YYEEEE. V lost 4 bases, J lost 4 bases, and 4 bases stayed unmatched. The CDR3 sequence is CASSLGQTYGYTF. The DNA for the CDR3 is TGTGCCAGCAGCCTGGGACAGACCTATGGCTACACCTTC.

The CDR3 DNA sequence: TGTGCCATCAGTGACGTTAGCGGGACAGATACGCAGTATTTT. Translating it yields CAISDVSGTDTQYF. The chain is built from TRBV10-3 and TRBJ2-3; 7 bases fit TRBD2. V lost 3 bases to trimming and J lost 3 bases; unmatched junction nucleotides: 3. This CDR3 has 14 amino acids. The germline CDR1 and CDR2 sequences are ENHRY and SYGVKD.

V is TRBV9 and J is TRBJ2-3, with 7 bases aligning to TRBD1. Germline CDR1 SGDLS, CDR2 YYNGEE. CDR3 length: 17 residues. With 2 bases clipped from V and 2 bases from J, the junction kept 11 bases outside the gene matches. CDR3 in DNA: TGTGCCAGCAGCGTTTACATAGGGGACAGTCCCACAGATACGCAGTATTTT. Its protein is CASSVYIGDSPTDTQYF.

The genes are TRBV19 and TRBJ2-2, with a tentative D call TRBD2 (6 bases). The CDR3 runs to 16 residues. V was trimmed by 3 bases and J by 1 base, leaving 12 bases between them. The V gene's germline CDR1 is LNHDA and CDR2 SQIVND (reference sequence). CDR3 loop: CASSMDRLGNTGELFF. As DNA, the CDR3 is TGTGCCAGTAGTATGGATCGACTAGGGAACACCGGGGAGCTGTTTTTT.

The chain combines TRBV27 with TRBJ2-2; 7 nucleotides align to TRBD1. The trim removed 8 bases at V and 4 bases at J, leaving 10 bases unmatched. Germline values: CDR1 MNHEY, CDR2 SMNVEV (reference sequence). This CDR3 region has 15 residues. As DNA, the CDR3 is TGTGCCAGCCGGGCCGACAGGGTCGGCACCGGGGAGCTGTTTTTT. Its translation: CASRADRVGTGELFF.

V and J are TRBV5-1 and TRBJ2-7, with TRBD1 identical over 12 bases. The germline CDR1 and CDR2 sequences are SGHRS and YFSETQ. The CDR3 covers 16 residues. The junction had 9 bases not matched to a gene; V was cut back by 0 bases and J by 8 bases. The CDR3 sequence is CASSLALTGQGAQQYF. The CDR3 nucleotides read TGCGCCAGCAGCTTGGCCCTAACGGGACAGGGGGCTCAGCAGTACTTC.

V is TRBV27 and J is TRBJ1-2; no definite D call. This CDR3 spans 14 amino acids. Per the germline V gene, CDR1 is MNHEY and CDR2 is SMNVEV (reference sequence). Trimming took 4 bases from V and 4 from J, leaving 13 bases between them. In nucleotides, the CDR3 is TGTGCCAGCAGTTATAAGGAGATCGGCTATGGCTACACCTTC. Residues: CASSYKEIGYGYTF.